These 10 T cell receptor beta chains share one sample of origin, sequenced in a study of shared clonotypes between healthy human individuals. Profiling relied on immunoSEQ multiplex PCR, and the TCRdb table lists in-frame clones only, not all of them. The sample records about 330,000 clones, around 74% being singletons. Sequenced: memory CD4+ T cells sorted from blood. Subset of the sample: CD45RA-negative fraction. The source of these receptors is a man aged 30 to 45 in good health.

The chain links TRBV19 to TRBJ1-2; no firm D call. This CDR3 has 15 residues. The germline V gene encodes CDR1 LNHDA and CDR2 SQIVND (reference sequence). The V end lost 5 bases, the J end lost 3 bases, and 16 bases lay between the germline ends. The CDR3 sequence is CASSVGRRTYYGYTF. The DNA of the CDR3 is TGTGCCAGTAGTGTCGGGCGTAGGACTTACTATGGCTACACCTTC.

This sequence joins TRBV6-1 and TRBJ2-7; possibly TRBD1 for D (6 bases). The CDR3 is 14 residues long. With 4 bases removed from V and 0 bases from J, the gap between germline ends came to 10 bases. Germline V gene lookup returns CDR1 MNHNS and CDR2 SASEGT. The CDR3 DNA is TGTGCCAGCAGTGTACAGGGCACCTCCTACGAGCAGTACTTC. The encoded protein is CASSVQGTSYEQYF.

The chain employs TRBV7-9 and TRBJ2-7, with 9 positions matching TRBD1. V lost 6 bases to trimming and J lost 5 bases; unmatched junction nucleotides: 11. The CDR3 runs 15 residues. The germline V gene has CDR1 SEHNR and CDR2 FQNEAQ (reference sequence). The CDR3 loop reads CASSRPGTGFNEQYF. CDR3 coding DNA: TGTGCCAGCAGTCGCCCCGGGACAGGGTTTAACGAGCAGTACTTC.

The V and J genes are TRBV19 and TRBJ2-1, with 8 bases fitting TRBD2. The junction had 8 bases not matched to a gene; V was cut back by 3 bases and J by 7 bases. The germline CDR1 and CDR2 sequences are LNHDA and SQIVND (reference sequence). This CDR3 region has 15 residues. The CDR3 region is CASSIRGGWSNEQFF. The DNA for the CDR3 is TGTGCCAGTAGTATTCGCGGGGGGTGGTCGAATGAGCAGTTCTTC. The entire variable domain, with the rest obtained from reference TRBV19 and TRBJ2-1, is as follows: DGGITQSPKYLFRKEGQNVTLSCEQNLNHDAMYWYRQDPGQGLRLIYYSQIVNDFQKGDIAEGYSVSREKKESFPLTVTSAQKNPTAFYLCASSIRGGWSNEQFFGPGTRLTVL.

This chain links TRBV14 with TRBJ2-7, with 7 bases that match TRBD1. Germline V CDR1 and CDR2: SGHDN, FVKESK. The CDR3 has 16 residues. Trimming took 1 base from V and 5 from J; bases not matched to a gene: 11. CDR3 sequence reads: CASSQVVGQLFHEQYF. CDR3 bases: TGTGCCAGCAGCCAAGTTGTGGGACAGCTTTTCCACGAGCAGTACTTC.

This clone turned up a few times. The chain links TRBV28 to TRBJ2-7; TRBD2 agrees at 8 bases. CDR3 length: 12 amino acids. Looked up from germline, CDR1 is MDHEN and CDR2 is SYDVKM. The V segment lost 7 bases and the J segment 6 bases; nucleotides outside the gene matches: 5. CDR3 bases: TGTGCCAGCACAGCGGGAGTTGCCGAGCAGTACTTC. Residues: CASTAGVAEQYF.

This clone was picked up many times. The chain combines TRBV6-1 with TRBJ1-3; the D gene is possibly TRBD1 (5 bases). The length of the CDR3 is 17 residues. The V and J ends lost 4 bases and 4 bases respectively, with 20 bases between them. The germline CDR1 and CDR2 sequences are MNHNS and SASEGT. CDR3 sequence (DNA): TGTGCCAGCAGTGGGCAGGGAGGATCGGTAGGCGGAAACACCATATATTTT. Amino acid sequence: CASSGQGGSVGGNTIYF.

The chain recombines TRBV5-1 with TRBJ1-3, with 8 bases matching TRBD1. The CDR3 is 14 residues long. Unmatched junction bases numbered 6, after V lost 7 bases and J lost 3 bases. The germline V gene has CDR1 SGHRS and CDR2 YFSETQ. The CDR3 sequence: CASGQGAYGNTIYF. CDR3 DNA: TGCGCCAGCGGTCAGGGGGCGTATGGAAACACCATATATTTT.

V usage is TRBV2 and J usage is TRBJ1-1; no firm D call. V was pared by 6 bases and J by 4 bases, with 9 bases between. Germline values: CDR1 SNHLY, CDR2 FYNNEI. This CDR3 contains 12 residues. CDR3 sequence: CASRGVVTEAFF. CDR3 sequence (DNA): TGTGCCAGCAGGGGAGTAGTCACTGAAGCTTTCTTT.

The rearrangement joins TRBV18 to TRBJ2-1, with 11 positions matching TRBD2. Germline lookup yields CDR1 KGHSH and CDR2 LQKENI. J gave up 3 bases and V 4 bases, and 2 bases lay outside the gene matches. The CDR3 consists of 15 residues. CDR3 loop: CASSQGTSGYNEQFF. CDR3 DNA: TGTGCCAGCTCACAGGGGACTAGCGGCTACAATGAGCAGTTCTTC.